This is a list of T cell receptor beta chains from one sample in a study of cytomegalovirus exposure and HLA in healthy donors. Assay used: immunoSEQ multiplex PCR; TCRdb lists only in-frame clones, some missing. The table has some 140,000 clones, just under 80% seen once; the top ten hold under 5.5%. Sequences were obtained from PBMCs. Receptors were obtained from a man under 40 in good health. Both conserved end residues are trimmed from each CDR3. D genes are given only for firm matches.

J gene	D gene	V gene	CDR3 protein
TRBJ2-2	TRBD1	TRBV7-9	ASSQGAGELF
TRBJ1-2	NA	TRBV18	ASSPEGLYGYT
TRBJ1-5	NA	TRBV5-1	ASSLGVGGDQPQH
TRBJ2-2	NA	TRBV10-1	ASSESQLNTGELF
TRBJ2-7	NA	TRBV14	ASSQEGLGYEQY
TRBJ2-5	TRBD2	TRBV7-2	ASSIAGQAALAGN
TRBJ1-1	NA	TRBV27	ASNTQGQNTEAF
TRBJ1-5	TRBD1	TRBV7-9	ASSPGQGGQPQH
TRBJ1-3	TRBD1	TRBV7-6	ASSSTGAGNTIY
TRBJ1-1	NA	TRBV7-2	ASSLAQPNTEAF
TRBJ1-2	NA	TRBV7-9	ASSQGQGYGYT
TRBJ2-3	TRBD2	TRBV13	ASSPGLAGDFDTQY
TRBJ2-1	TRBD2	TRBV6-5	ASRTIAGHNEQF
TRBJ2-7	TRBD1	TRBV27	ASSGGTGSEQY
TRBJ1-5	NA	TRBV5-5	ASSLWAGLTNQPQH
TRBJ1-3	NA	TRBV7-9	ASSYWGGSSSGNTIY
TRBJ2-7	NA	TRBV5-8	ASSLKGHTYEQY
TRBJ2-2	NA	TRBV18	ASSSARGSTGELF
TRBJ2-6	NA	TRBV25-1	ASSEQGGISGANVLT
TRBJ2-5	NA	TRBV5-1	ASSWTTTGRPETQY
TRBJ2-7	NA	TRBV2	ASIQGSPYEQY
TRBJ2-7	NA	TRBV5-4	ASSLGQGLLAGNYEQY
TRBJ1-5	TRBD1	TRBV28	ASNPGTGGQPQH
TRBJ2-1	TRBD1	TRBV30	AWSGQGAGEQF
TRBJ2-7	NA	TRBV10-2	ASSDHSYEQY
TRBJ1-5	NA	TRBV6-1	ASSEISGNQPQH
TRBJ1-2	TRBD1	TRBV19	ASRIGQGLT
TRBJ2-1	TRBD1	TRBV18	ASSLDRQGYNEQF
TRBJ1-1	NA	TRBV2	ASSGIEALNTEAF
TRBJ2-7	TRBD1	TRBV9	ASSVGGQGAYEQY
TRBJ2-2	NA	TRBV23-1	ASPGSGELF
TRBJ1-1	TRBD1	TRBV9	ASSGTGFSSNTEAF
TRBJ2-1	TRBD2	TRBV6-6	ASTVAGAAYNEQF
TRBJ1-1	NA	TRBV10-3	AISEGQLRLNTEAF
TRBJ2-3	NA	TRBV10-3	AILAALGDTQY
TRBJ1-2	NA	TRBV5-1	ASSLANDPRGNYGYT
TRBJ2-7	TRBD2	TRBV2	ASEELAGVEQY
TRBJ2-2	NA	TRBV29-1	SGGGQVGGELF
TRBJ2-5	TRBD2	TRBV19	ASSAGAIETQY
TRBJ2-5	NA	TRBV18	ASSPGLQETQY
TRBJ2-3	TRBD1	TRBV5-6	ASSLRTGASTDTQY
TRBJ2-1	TRBD2	TRBV5-1	ASKVVWEGYNEQF
TRBJ2-5	NA	TRBV5-4	ASSPSQIGAEETQY
TRBJ2-1	TRBD2	TRBV29-1	SGETSGRAAEQF
TRBJ1-4	NA	TRBV5-4	ASSFRGLIPGDEKLF
TRBJ1-5	TRBD1	TRBV30	AWKGQPNQPQH
TRBJ1-3	NA	TRBV7-2	ASSLVDRGNTIY